The 18 T cell receptor beta chains in this list originate from one sample, sequenced in a study of regulatory T cells in long-lasting Graves disease. TCR beta libraries were built with iRepertoire HTBI primers and Arm-PCR of CDR3 regions. MiXCR was run by TCRdb on the multiplex PCR reads, yielding one entry per CDR3 protein. The table lists some 410,000 distinct CDR3 sequences, around 17% of them singletons. As to time point: newly diagnosed GD, antithyroid drugs for less than 3 months. RNA extracted from PBMCs served as the sequencing template. These data were also filed under a second study, of T cells in Graves' hyperthyroidism and ophthalmopathy.

Here the sequenced sample was peripheral blood mononuclear cells (PBMCs), taken at new diagnosis, from a patient treated with antithyroid drugs. The receptors here all came from a woman between 25 and 40 years old with Graves disease.

This clonotype has just a few counts. The chain has TRBV11-3 and TRBJ2-2, with TRBD2 matching over 13 bases. With 5 bases clipped from V and 7 bases from J, the junction kept 7 bases outside the gene matches. Germline V CDR1 and CDR2: SGHNT, YENEEA. This CDR3 is 16 amino acids long. Here the CDR3 reads CASSPGGTSGIGELFF. In nucleotides, the CDR3 is TGTGCCAGCAGCCCCGGGGGGACTAGCGGGATCGGGGAGCTGTTTTTT.

This clonotype was detected only a few times. DNA of the CDR3: TGTGCCAGCAGTTACCGTCGGGAGTCGAAGTACGAGCAGTACTTC. This encodes CASSYRRESKYEQYF. The chain links TRBV6-9 to TRBJ2-7; D may be TRBD2 (6 bases). V was trimmed by 3 bases and J by 4 bases, leaving 16 bases between them. Germline V gene sequence: CDR1 MNHGY, CDR2 SVAAGI. The CDR3 runs 15 residues.

V and J are TRBV4-3 and TRBJ2-1; 10 nucleotides agree with TRBD2. The CDR3 spans 14 residues. Trimming at V came to 4 bases and at J to 7 bases, leaving 4 bases not matched to a gene. Looked up from germline, CDR1 is LGHNA and CDR2 is YSLEER. The CDR3 spells CASSLLGLANEQFF. Here the CDR3 DNA reads TGCGCCAGCAGCCTACTGGGACTAGCGAATGAGCAGTTCTTC.

About this clonotype itself: A much larger clone differs from this one at a single base, so this may be a read error. The chain carries TRBV12-3 or TRBV12-4 and TRBJ2-4, with 10 bases that match TRBD1. The trim removed 0 bases at V and 13 bases at J, leaving 12 bases unmatched. The CDR3 consists of 16 residues. The CDR3 protein is CASSLATGGAYNEQYF. The DNA for the CDR3 is TGTGCCAGCAGTTTAGCGACAGGGGGCGCTTACAATGAGCAGTACTTC.

This clonotype was seen at least ten times. The CDR3, as DNA: TGTGCCAGCAGTTACTCGGGGTCCCCCGTCTGGGAGCAGTACTTC. Translated: CASSYSGSPVWEQYF. This rearrangement joins TRBV6-6 to TRBJ2-7; D is uncertain. In germline, CDR1 is MNHNY, CDR2 SVGAGI (reference sequence). The V end lost 0 bases, the J end lost 7 bases, and 16 bases lay between the germline ends. This CDR3 spans 15 amino acids.

The chain employs TRBV4-1 and TRBJ2-5; 7 nucleotides align to TRBD2. The CDR3 contains 14 residues. Germline-derived CDR1 and CDR2 are MGHRA and YSYEKL. The trim removed 3 bases at V and 5 bases at J, leaving 6 bases unmatched. The CDR3 region has the DNA TGCGCCAGCAGCCAGAGGATGGGAGGGGAGACCCAGTACTTC. It yields the protein CASSQRMGGETQYF.

This clonotype was counted between two and nine times. The chain joins TRBV6-6 to TRBJ2-7; 14 positions match TRBD2. The V gene's germline CDR1 is MNHNY and CDR2 SVGAGI (reference sequence). With V trimmed by 0 bases and J by 12 bases, 16 bases remained unmatched. The CDR3 is made up of 18 amino acids. The CDR3: CASSYSSTSGRADPFGYF. CDR3 bases: TGTGCCAGCAGTTACTCGTCGACTAGCGGGAGGGCCGACCCGTTTGGGTACTTC.

A single count supports this clonotype. One end of the junction is discordant with germline, which a read error may explain. The chain uses TRBV19 and TRBJ2-6; unclear D gene. The CDR3 is 17 amino acids. Per germline, CDR1 LNHDA and CDR2 SQIVND (reference sequence). The CDR3, as DNA: TGTGCCGGTAGTTCCCCTCGGCTAAGCTCTGGGGCCAACGTCCTGACTTTC. It translates to CAGSSPRLSSGANVLTF.

This clonotype was observed many times. The CDR3 loop is CASSGGQDEKLFF. The CDR3 region has the DNA TGTGCCAGCAGTGGCGGACAGGATGAAAAACTGTTTTTT. This chain links TRBV2 with TRBJ1-4, with 7 bases lining up with TRBD1. The CDR3 covers 13 residues. Germline lookup yields CDR1 SNHLY and CDR2 FYNNEI. V gave up 4 bases and J gave up 6 bases; unmatched junction bases: 2.

This clonotype was observed at least ten times. The chain couples TRBV5-1 to TRBJ2-6; no reliable D call. V was pared by 5 bases and J by 0 bases, with 9 bases between. In germline, CDR1 is SGHRS, CDR2 YFSETQ. The CDR3 has 15 residues. CDR3 nucleotides: TGCGCCAGCAGTCCCGACCCCTCTGGGGCCAACGTCCTGACTTTC. Its protein is CASSPDPSGANVLTF.

V usage is TRBV2 and J usage is TRBJ2-7; 11 nucleotides line up with TRBD2. Germline CDR1 reads SNHLY; CDR2 reads FYNNEI. Germline trimming cut 6 bases from V and 2 bases from J; bases unmatched to any gene: 6. This CDR3 spans 15 amino acids. CDR3 in DNA: TGTGCCAGCAGACCCGGGACTAGCGGAACCTACGAGCAGTACTTC. Encoded protein: CASRPGTSGTYEQYF. Full variable domain (remainder filled in from reference TRBV2 and TRBJ2-7): EPEVTQTPSHQVTQMGQEVILRCVPISNHLYFYWYRQILGQKVEFLVSFYNNEISEKSEIFDDQFSVERPDGSNFTLKIRSTKLEDSAMYFCASRPGTSGTYEQYFGPGTRLTVT.

This clonotype showed up just a few times. A much larger clone differs by one base, so this may be a read error. The rearrangement links TRBV20-1 to TRBJ1-2, with TRBD1 as a possible D gene (6 bases). The CDR3 contains 13 residues. Between the trimmed V and J ends, which lost 3 bases and 3 bases, there was a span of 11 bases. From germline, CDR1 is DFQATT and CDR2 SNEGSKA (reference sequence). In nucleotides, the CDR3 is TGCAGTGCTAGCAACAGGGCGCACTATGGCTACACCTTC. Translated: CSASNRAHYGYTF.

At least ten counts were recorded for this clonotype. CDR3 amino acids: CASSLVGGLAGGQNTGELFF. In DNA form, the CDR3 reads TGTGCCAGCAGCTTAGTAGGGGGACTAGCGGGAGGCCAGAACACCGGGGAGCTGTTTTTT. The gene calls are TRBV11-2 and TRBJ2-2; the match to TRBD2 covers 15 bases. Germline V gene lookup returns CDR1 SGHAT and CDR2 FQNNGV. The CDR3 length is 20 residues. The J segment lost 1 base and the V segment lost 1 base, leaving 7 bases of the junction unmatched.

This clonotype was detected ten times or more. V usage is TRBV7-2 and J usage is TRBJ1-2, with a possible D match to TRBD1 (6 bases). Germline CDR1 reads SGHTA; CDR2 reads FQGNSA. The CDR3 sequence is 15 residues long. V was clipped by 0 bases and J by 4 bases, with 12 bases between them. CDR3 bases: TGTGCCAGCAGCTTAGCTCCGGGGGGGCTCTATGGCTACACCTTC. Its protein is CASSLAPGGLYGYTF. Filled out from reference TRBV7-2 and TRBJ1-2, the complete variable domain reads GAGVSQSPSNKVTEKGKDVELRCDPISGHTALYWYRQSLGQGLEFLIYFQGNSAPDKSGLPSDRFSAERTGGSVSTLTIQRTQQEDSAVYLCASSLAPGGLYGYTFGSGTRLTVV.

The gene calls are TRBV19 and TRBJ1-1, with TRBD1 identical over 7 bases. The germline V gene has CDR1 LNHDA and CDR2 SQIVND (reference sequence). The CDR3 has 15 residues. J gave up 1 base and V 0 bases, and 2 bases lay outside the gene matches. The CDR3 DNA reads as TGTGCCAGTAGTATAGATTGGGACAGGAACACTGAAGCTTTCTTT. This gives the protein CASSIDWDRNTEAFF.

Comment on this clonotype: An end of the junction differs from the germline gene, which may be a read error. The rearrangement joins TRBV2 to TRBJ2-1; no firm D call. The CDR3 extends over 11 amino acids. Germline CDR1 SNHLY, CDR2 FYNNEI. The CDR3 sequence: CACSDAPRPPF. The CDR3 nucleotides read TGTGCCTGCAGTGATGCCCCACGTCCCCCCTTC.

This clonotype was detected many times. This sequence joins TRBV6-1 and TRBJ1-3; D remains ambiguous. From germline, CDR1 is MNHNS and CDR2 SASEGT. Between the trimmed V and J ends, which lost 4 bases and 3 bases, there was a span of 7 bases. The CDR3 sequence is 13 residues long. DNA of the CDR3: TGTGCCAGCAGTGCAAGGAATGGAAACACCATATATTTT. Amino acids: CASSARNGNTIYF.

The rearrangement joins TRBV2 to TRBJ2-3; unclear D gene. The CDR3 contains 13 residues. Germline lookup yields CDR1 SNHLY and CDR2 FYNNEI. V lost 10 bases to trimming and J lost 4 bases, with 15 bases between them. For the CDR3, the DNA is TGTGCCACCTCAATTAATAGTCCAGATACGCAGTATTTT. Its protein is CATSINSPDTQYF.